Following are 25 T cell receptor beta chains from one sample sequenced in a study of CD8+ T cells in alopecia areata. Following RNA extraction, reverse transcription yielded cDNA that acted as the sequencing template. Data came from immunoSEQ multiplex PCR; TCRdb stores just in-frame clones and leaves some out. The sample includes approximately 130,000 clones, around 50% of them seen just once. The sequencing input was NKG2D-low CD8+ T cells sorted from blood. All receptors derive from a human donor with alopecia areata.

The rearrangement joins TRBV5-1 to TRBJ2-3, with D possibly TRBD1 on 6 matching bases. V was pared by 0 bases and J by 7 bases, with 15 bases between. The germline V gene has CDR1 SGHRS and CDR2 YFSETQ. The CDR3 spans 15 residues. The CDR3 DNA follows: TGCGCCAGCAGCTTGGGAACAGGGCTGCAGCATACGCAGTATTTT. Amino acids: CASSLGTGLQHTQYF.

This clone occurred a few times. This CDR3 is also generated by other DNA sequences in the sample. The gene calls are TRBV28 and TRBJ2-1, with no clear D. V lost 3 bases and J lost 10, with 4 bases in between. The length of the CDR3 is 10 residues. Germline V gives CDR1 MDHEN, CDR2 SYDVKM. CDR3 sequence: CASSLGEQFF. CDR3 coding DNA: TGTGCCAGCAGTTTGGGAGAGCAGTTCTTC. Full variable domain (remainder filled in from reference TRBV28 and TRBJ2-1): DVKVTQSSRYLVKRTGEKVFLECVQDMDHENMFWYRQDPGLGLRLIYFSYDVKMKEKGDIPEGYSVSREKKERFSLILESASTNQTSMYLCASSLGEQFFGPGTRLTVL.

In this sample, this clone turned up a few times. The chain has TRBV29-1 and TRBJ1-2; tentative D call: TRBD1 (6 bases). The CDR3 extends over 15 amino acids. The V gene lost 4 bases and the J gene lost 4 bases, with 19 bases spanning the gap. Germline CDR1 is SQVTM and CDR2 is ANQGSEA. CDR3 protein: CSVGGHPSRPYGYTF. In nucleotides, the CDR3 is TGCAGCGTTGGGGGACACCCGAGCCGGCCCTATGGCTACACCTTC.

With regard to this clone: The sample carries other DNA sequences with the same CDR3. V usage is TRBV7-9 and J usage is TRBJ2-2; the D is unclear. The V end was cut by 5 bases, the J end by 4 bases, with 5 bases between. The CDR3 runs to 12 residues. Germline assignment: CDR1 SEHNR and CDR2 FQNEAQ (reference sequence). The CDR3 nucleotides read TGTGCCAGCAGCCTCGGCACCGGGGAGCTGTTTTTT. This codes for CASSLGTGELFF. Combining the CDR3 with reference TRBV7-9 and TRBJ2-2 gives the whole variable domain DTGVSQNPRHKITKRGQNVTFRCDPISEHNRLYWYRQTLGQGPEFLTYFQNEAQLEKSRLLSDRFSAERPKGSFSTLEIQRTEQGDSAMYLCASSLGTGELFFGEGSRLTVL.

This chain links TRBV4-1 with TRBJ1-2; 9 bases are a match to TRBD1. With 3 bases clipped from V and 6 bases from J, the junction kept 2 bases outside the gene matches. CDR3 length: 13 amino acids. Germline V lookup: CDR1 MGHRA, CDR2 YSYEKL. CDR3 sequence (DNA): TGCGCCAGCAGCCACCGACAGGGGGATGGCTACACCTTC. Protein product: CASSHRQGDGYTF.

The rearrangement joins TRBV5-6 to TRBJ2-7; D is unclear. V was shortened by 0 bases and J by 6 bases, with 7 bases between the two germline ends. CDR3 length: 12 amino acids. Germline values: CDR1 SGHDT, CDR2 YYEEEE. CDR3 nucleotides: TGTGCCAGCAGCTTGGGGGCTTCCGAGCAGTACTTC. This codes for CASSLGASEQYF.

J is TRBJ2-5 and V is TRBV29-1; tentatively, D is TRBD1 (8 bases). This CDR3 comprises 13 residues. Germline CDR1 and CDR2: SQVTM and ANQGSEA. V was shortened by 6 bases and J by 4 bases, with 15 bases between the two germline ends. CDR3 sequence (DNA): TGCAGCGTCAACACAGGGGGGGCAGAGACCCAGTACTTC. Amino acids: CSVNTGGAETQYF.

V is TRBV5-1 and J is TRBJ2-1; 14 bases fit TRBD2. The CDR3 extends over 16 amino acids. Germline CDR1 reads SGHRS; CDR2 reads YFSETQ. V shed 2 bases and J 5 bases; nucleotides not matched to a gene: 3. CDR3 coding DNA: TGCGCCAGCAGCTTTCTGGGACTAGCGGGAGACAATGAGCAGTTCTTC. This sequence encodes CASSFLGLAGDNEQFF.

This clone turned up a few times. The identical CDR3 is also encoded by other nucleotide sequences in the sample. The chain carries TRBV29-1 and TRBJ2-7; TRBD1 matches at 9 bases. Germline loops: CDR1 SQVTM, CDR2 ANQGSEA. The CDR3 sequence is 12 residues long. Germline trimming cut 6 bases from V and 3 bases from J; bases unmatched to any gene: 3. CDR3 residues: CSVVTGGYEQYF. In DNA form, the CDR3 reads TGCAGCGTGGTGACAGGGGGCTACGAGCAGTACTTC.

This clone occurred a few times. This sequence joins TRBV29-1 and TRBJ2-7; D may be TRBD1 or TRBD2 (5 bases each). V was shortened by 2 bases and J by 2 bases, with 16 bases between the two germline ends. This CDR3 is built from 15 residues. Per germline, CDR1 SQVTM and CDR2 ANQGSEA. CDR3 bases: TGCAGCGTTGAATTGGGGGAACAGGAAGCCTACGAGCAGTACTTC. Translating gives CSVELGEQEAYEQYF.

CDR3 DNA sequence: TGTGCCAGCAAGGGGGAGCCAGGATACTACGAGCAGTACTTC. Its protein is CASKGEPGYYEQYF. The genes are TRBV2 and TRBJ2-7, with D maybe TRBD1 (6 bases). This CDR3 contains 14 residues. V was clipped by 7 bases and J by 3 bases, with 16 bases between them. Germline CDR1 SNHLY, CDR2 FYNNEI.

This clone was counted a few times. In nucleotides, the CDR3 is TGTGCCAGTAGTATCGGGACGGTTGAAGCTTTCTTT. The encoded protein is CASSIGTVEAFF. The chain employs TRBV19 and TRBJ1-1; tentative D call: TRBD1 (5 bases). There are 12 residues in the CDR3. V lost 3 bases, J lost 7 bases, and 9 bases lay in between. Germline V gene sequence: CDR1 LNHDA, CDR2 SQIVND (reference sequence).

This clone came up a few times. CDR3 DNA sequence: TGTGCCAGCAGCCCCAGCGGTTTGGTGAATTACGAGCAGTACTTC. This gives the protein CASSPSGLVNYEQYF. This chain connects TRBV14 to TRBJ2-7; possible D gene TRBD2, 5 bases. Trimming left V 4 bases short and J 4 bases short, with 17 bases between. CDR3 length: 15 residues. Germline CDR1 reads SGHDN; CDR2 reads FVKESK.

This clone was seen a handful of times. V usage is TRBV6-5 and J usage is TRBJ2-1, with TRBD2 as a possible D gene (6 bases). The CDR3 sequence is 15 residues long. The V end was cut by 5 bases, the J end by 8 bases, with 19 bases between. In germline, CDR1 is MNHEY, CDR2 SVGAGI. The CDR3: CASSLGGDFLDEQFF. Here the CDR3 DNA reads TGTGCCAGCAGTCTGGGGGGAGATTTCCTCGATGAGCAGTTCTTC.

This clone showed up just a few times. The V and J genes are TRBV29-1 and TRBJ2-1; D may correspond to TRBD1 or TRBD2 (5 bases each). Trimming took off 4 bases at V and 5 bases at J, with 18 bases between the two ends. Germline CDR1 is SQVTM and CDR2 is ANQGSEA. The CDR3 has 15 amino acids. This CDR3 is CSVGKGAEANNEQFF. In DNA form, the CDR3 reads TGCAGCGTTGGTAAAGGGGCGGAGGCCAACAATGAGCAGTTCTTC.

V is TRBV30 and J is TRBJ1-1; D not certain. The CDR3 extends over 9 amino acids. Germline CDR1 and CDR2: GTSNPN and SVGIG (reference sequence). The V end lost 2 bases, the J end lost 8 bases, and 3 bases lay between the germline ends. DNA for the CDR3: TGTGCCTGGAGTTCGGAAGCTTTCTTT. Translation gives CAWSSEAFF.

A remark on this clone: This specimen includes other DNA sequences encoding the same CDR3. V gene TRBV27 combines with J gene TRBJ2-3, with unresolved D. CDR1 is MNHEY, CDR2 SMNVEV, per germline (reference sequence). This CDR3 contains 12 residues. The V gene lost 4 bases and the J gene lost 2 bases, with 4 bases spanning the gap. CDR3 in amino acids: CASSSFTDTQYF. Written as DNA, the CDR3 is TGTGCCAGCAGTTCTTTCACAGATACGCAGTATTTT.

V is TRBV28 and J is TRBJ2-1; 9 bases are shared with TRBD2. CDR3 length: 13 amino acids. V gave up 5 bases and J gave up 8 bases; unmatched junction bases: 4. The germline gives CDR1 MDHEN, CDR2 SYDVKM. The CDR3 is CASSLRTSDEQFF. For the CDR3, the DNA is TGTGCCAGCAGTCTCCGGACTAGCGATGAGCAGTTCTTC. The full variable domain, rest sourced from reference TRBV28 and TRBJ2-1, is DVKVTQSSRYLVKRTGEKVFLECVQDMDHENMFWYRQDPGLGLRLIYFSYDVKMKEKGDIPEGYSVSREKKERFSLILESASTNQTSMYLCASSLRTSDEQFFGPGTRLTVL.

The rearrangement uses TRBV29-1 and TRBJ2-2; D remains ambiguous. The germline CDR1 and CDR2 sequences are SQVTM and ANQGSEA. V was shortened by 5 bases and J by 6 bases, with 4 bases between the two germline ends. There are 10 residues in the CDR3. CDR3 in DNA: TGCAGCGTTTTTTCCGGGGAGCTGTTTTTT. Amino acid sequence: CSVFSGELFF.

The CDR3 nucleotides are TGTGCCTGGAGTAACAGGGGGCCTGAAGCTTTCTTT. Residues: CAWSNRGPEAFF. The rearrangement uses TRBV30 and TRBJ1-1; 9 bases match TRBD1. In germline, CDR1 is GTSNPN, CDR2 SVGIG (reference sequence). V lost 2 bases, J lost 6 bases, and 1 base stayed unmatched. The CDR3 runs 12 residues.

This chain joins TRBV29-1 and TRBJ2-7, with D possibly being TRBD1 (5 bases). Per the germline V gene, CDR1 is SQVTM and CDR2 is ANQGSEA. Trimming took 3 bases from V and 1 from J, leaving 13 bases between them. There are 14 residues in the CDR3. The CDR3 reads CSVELPTESYEQYF. The CDR3 nucleotides are TGCAGCGTTGAGCTACCGACAGAGTCCTACGAGCAGTACTTC.

This chain joins TRBV30 and TRBJ2-7; 7 bases agree with TRBD1. V lost 7 bases to trimming and J lost 5 bases; unmatched junction nucleotides: 5. Germline values: CDR1 GTSNPN, CDR2 SVGIG (reference sequence). The CDR3 extends over 11 amino acids. In DNA form, the CDR3 reads TGTGCCTACGAACAGGGGAACGAGCAGTACTTC. Amino acid sequence: CAYEQGNEQYF.

The chain has TRBV30 and TRBJ2-1; the D gene is possibly TRBD1 (5 bases). V gave up 5 bases and J gave up 8 bases, with 16 bases separating them. Germline lookup yields CDR1 GTSNPN and CDR2 SVGIG (reference sequence). The CDR3 has 13 amino acids. CDR3 loop: CAWGEAGWDEQFF. The CDR3, as DNA: TGTGCCTGGGGTGAGGCAGGGTGGGATGAGCAGTTCTTC. Combining the CDR3 with reference TRBV30 and TRBJ2-1 gives the whole variable domain SQTIHQWPATLVQPVGSPLSLECTVEGTSNPNLYWYRQAAGRGLQLLFYSVGIGQISSEVPQNLSASRPQDRQFILSSKKLLLSDSGFYLCAWGEAGWDEQFFGPGTRLTVL.

The chain combines TRBV30 with TRBJ2-3; no definite D call. Trimming cost V 5 bases and J 7 bases, with 10 bases left between them. This CDR3 has 11 amino acids. Germline lookup yields CDR1 GTSNPN and CDR2 SVGIG (reference sequence). This CDR3 is CAWYRVNTQYF. CDR3 bases: TGTGCCTGGTATAGAGTGAATACGCAGTATTTT.

The gene calls are TRBV25-1 and TRBJ2-7; D gene ambiguous. Germline CDR1 reads MGHDK; CDR2 reads SYGVNS. This CDR3 has 12 residues. V shed 5 bases and J shed 4 bases, with 9 bases lying between them. The CDR3 loop is CASSPGPYEQYF. CDR3 nucleotide sequence: TGTGCCAGCAGTCCTGGACCTTACGAGCAGTACTTC.